Shown below are 27 T cell receptor beta chains from a single sample sequenced in a study of cytomegalovirus exposure and HLA in healthy donors. Profiled with immunoSEQ multiplex PCR; TCRdb holds only in-frame clones, not every one. The sample carries some 140,000 clones, 70% to 85% recorded once. The sequencing input was PBMCs. These receptors came from a man aged 25 to 40 in good health and CMV-seropositive.

This clone came up once. The V gene is TRBV2, the J gene TRBJ1-1; 10 bases match TRBD1. Germline V lookup: CDR1 SNHLY, CDR2 FYNNEI. J lost 1 base, V lost 4 bases, and 6 bases had no gene match. This CDR3 comprises 16 residues. The CDR3 here is CASSGARTGGNTEAFF. CDR3 DNA: TGTGCCAGCAGTGGGGCCCGGACAGGGGGGAACACTGAAGCTTTCTTT.

This clone has more than one count but fewer than ten. CDR3 loop: CAWSVSGDEKLFF. DNA for the CDR3: TGTGCCTGGAGTGTTTCGGGAGATGAAAAACTGTTTTTT. The rearrangement uses TRBV30 and TRBJ1-4; D remains unclear. The CDR3 is 13 amino acids. V lost 0 bases and J lost 6, with 8 bases in between. CDR1 GTSNPN and CDR2 SVGIG come from the germline V gene (reference sequence).

V usage is TRBV25-1 and J usage is TRBJ1-2; D unresolved. CDR1 and CDR2 (germline): MGHDK, SYGVNS. The ends were cut back, 4 bases at V and 8 bases at J, with 8 bases in the middle. This CDR3 spans 11 amino acids. CDR3 DNA sequence: TGTGCCAGCAGTGGGCGGCGGGGCTACACCTTC. Its protein product is CASSGRRGYTF.

This chain links TRBV7-8 with TRBJ1-3; D gene uncertain. CDR3 length: 15 amino acids. Germline lookup yields CDR1 SGHVS and CDR2 FQNEAQ. V shed 5 bases and J shed 4 bases, with 15 bases lying between them. This CDR3 is CASSPEWTGGNTIYF. CDR3 DNA: TGTGCCAGCAGCCCAGAGTGGACGGGAGGAAACACCATATATTTT. Full variable domain (outside the CDR3, taken from reference TRBV7-8 and TRBJ1-3): GAGVSQSPRYKVAKRGQDVALRCDPISGHVSLFWYQQALGQGPEFLTYFQNEAQLDKSGLPSDRFFAERPEGSVSTLKIQRTQQEDSAVYLCASSPEWTGGNTIYFGEGSWLTVV.

In this sample, this clone is medium-sized. The chain recombines TRBV5-1 with TRBJ2-3, with 8 bases identical to TRBD1. The CDR3 is 15 residues long. Germline V gene data show CDR1 as SGHRS and CDR2 as YFSETQ. Trimming took 2 bases from V and 2 from J; bases not matched to a gene: 4. The CDR3 nucleotides read TGCGCCAGCAGCTTAACAGGGGGTAACACAGATACGCAGTATTTT. It yields the protein CASSLTGGNTDTQYF.

This chain links TRBV7-8 with TRBJ2-7, with D tentatively TRBD1 (6 bases). The V end lost 4 bases, the J end lost 5 bases, and 27 bases lay between the germline ends. This CDR3 is built from 18 residues. Germline CDR1 reads SGHVS; CDR2 reads FQNEAQ. In nucleotides, the CDR3 is TGTGCCAGCAGCTCTATGACCAGGGGCAGGTTTATTCTCCACGAGCAGTACTTC. Translation gives CASSSMTRGRFILHEQYF.

The chain carries TRBV2 and TRBJ2-7, with no clear D. Germline assignment: CDR1 SNHLY and CDR2 FYNNEI. Between the trimmed V and J ends, which lost 4 bases and 6 bases, there was a span of 10 bases. CDR3 length: 12 residues. CDR3 coding DNA: TGTGCCAGCAGTGTTACTATCCGCGAGCAGTACTTC. Protein: CASSVTIREQYF.

J is TRBJ2-3 and V is TRBV7-3, with a tentative D call TRBD1 (6 bases). Trimming left V 5 bases short and J 1 base short, with 13 bases between. CDR1 is SGHTA and CDR2 is FQGTGA in the germline V gene. The CDR3 extends over 15 amino acids. The CDR3 sequence: CASSEQGYGTDTQYF. CDR3 DNA: TGTGCCAGCAGCGAACAGGGATACGGCACAGATACGCAGTATTTT.

This clone has only one observation. The V and J genes are TRBV27 and TRBJ2-3, with 10 bases identical to TRBD2. Per germline, CDR1 MNHEY and CDR2 SMNVEV (reference sequence). The CDR3 runs 15 residues. J lost 1 base, V lost 4 bases, and 2 bases had no gene match. The CDR3: CASSSTSGGTDTQYF. CDR3 DNA: TGTGCCAGCAGTTCAACTAGCGGGGGCACAGATACGCAGTATTTT.

The CDR3 coding sequence is TGCGCCAGCAGCGGCGGGACTGGGGGAGAGACCCAGTACTTC. It is translated as CASSGGTGGETQYF. The V and J genes are TRBV5-1 and TRBJ2-5, with a weak D call TRBD2 (6 bases). Germline V lookup: CDR1 SGHRS, CDR2 YFSETQ. The CDR3 spans 14 residues. Trimming stripped 4 bases from V and 4 bases from J, with 14 bases between.

This rearrangement joins TRBV19 to TRBJ1-5; a weak D match, TRBD1 (6 bases). Germline CDR1 and CDR2: LNHDA and SQIVND (reference sequence). V lost 6 bases and J lost 3, with 12 bases in between. This CDR3 region has 14 residues. The DNA for the CDR3 is TGTGCCAGTAGCGACAGGTTTCCCAATCAGCCCCAGCATTTT. It encodes CASSDRFPNQPQHF.

The chain recombines TRBV4-1 with TRBJ2-7; 7 positions match TRBD1. V lost 4 bases and J lost 1; bases outside the gene matches: 13. The CDR3 loop spans 17 amino acids. Germline V gene sequence: CDR1 MGHRA, CDR2 YSYEKL. CDR3 loop: CASSLTPIGQVSYEQYF. In DNA form, the CDR3 reads TGCGCCAGCAGCCTAACCCCCATCGGACAGGTATCCTACGAGCAGTACTTC.

The chain combines TRBV5-4 with TRBJ1-4; maybe TRBD1 (5 bases). The CDR3 consists of 17 residues. V was cut by 0 bases and J by 6 bases, with 18 bases left in between. Germline V gives CDR1 SGHNT, CDR2 YYREEE (reference sequence). The CDR3 here is CASSLGDRIGSYEKLFF. The CDR3 DNA reads as TGTGCCAGCAGCTTGGGCGACAGAATAGGAAGTTATGAAAAACTGTTTTTT.

This clone has a handful of counts. V usage is TRBV7-4 and J usage is TRBJ2-7, with D perhaps TRBD1 (6 bases). The CDR3 covers 17 residues. Trimming left V 0 bases short and J 1 base short, with 16 bases between. Germline assignment: CDR1 SGHVT and CDR2 SQSDAQ. The CDR3 DNA sequence: TGTGCCAGCAGCTTAGCGCTCGATGGCAGGGGATCCTACGAGCAGTACTTC. Its translation: CASSLALDGRGSYEQYF.

The J gene is TRBJ1-3, the V gene TRBV29-1; D is unresolved. V shed 4 bases and J shed 4 bases, with 11 bases lying between them. There are 13 residues in the CDR3. Germline loops: CDR1 SQVTM, CDR2 ANQGSEA. CDR3 in amino acids: CSVVSTGGNTIYF. The CDR3 bases are TGCAGCGTTGTCTCAACGGGGGGAAACACCATATATTTT.

Only a few counts were recorded for this clone. The chain is built from TRBV7-3 and TRBJ2-3; 11 nucleotides line up with TRBD2. After removal of 0 bases from V and 6 bases from J, the junction contained 5 bases not matched to a gene. CDR1 and CDR2 (germline): SGHTA, FQGTGA. The CDR3 covers 16 residues. The CDR3 spells CASSLTSGGAPDTQYF. As DNA, the CDR3 is TGTGCCAGCAGCTTAACTAGCGGGGGGGCACCCGATACGCAGTATTTT.

J is TRBJ1-1 and V is TRBV7-3; TRBD1 might be the D (6 bases). The CDR3 is 16 residues long. V gave up 0 bases and J gave up 6 bases, with 17 bases separating them. Per the germline V gene, CDR1 is SGHTA and CDR2 is FQGTGA. The DNA for the CDR3 is TGTGCCAGCAGCTTAACGGGAGGGATAGGGGGAGCTGAAGCTTTCTTT. This translates into CASSLTGGIGGAEAFF.

This chain uses TRBV7-2 with TRBJ2-5; TRBD1 aligns across 7 bases. The V segment lost 5 bases and the J segment 4 bases; nucleotides outside the gene matches: 7. Germline V lookup: CDR1 SGHTA, CDR2 FQGNSA. CDR3 length: 14 residues. The CDR3 DNA is TGTGCCAGCAGCCGTTTACAGGGGCCAGAGACCCAGTACTTC. Its protein is CASSRLQGPETQYF.

This clone has just one count. The V gene is TRBV9, the J gene TRBJ1-1; D remains unclear. Trimming removed 3 bases from V and 1 base from J, with 16 bases in between. CDR3 size: 16 residues. CDR1 and CDR2 from the germline V gene are SGDLS and YYNGEE. The CDR3 is CASSALPPTRNTEAFF. DNA for the CDR3: TGTGCCAGCAGCGCCCTCCCACCGACAAGGAACACTGAAGCTTTCTTT.

J is TRBJ2-2 and V is TRBV11-1; 7 bases agree with TRBD2. After removal of 10 bases from V and 2 bases from J, the junction contained 7 bases not matched to a gene. Germline V CDR1 and CDR2: SGHAT, FQDESV (reference sequence). The CDR3 consists of 14 residues. Here the CDR3 reads CATAGLLNTGELFF. The CDR3 bases are TGTGCCACCGCGGGACTACTAAACACCGGGGAGCTGTTTTTT.

This chain uses TRBV11-1 with TRBJ1-1, with TRBD1 as a possible D gene (6 bases). The V end was cut by 5 bases, the J end by 2 bases, with 12 bases between. Germline values: CDR1 SGHAT, CDR2 FQDESV (reference sequence). The length of the CDR3 is 14 residues. The CDR3 loop reads CASSLKDRNTEAFF. The CDR3 bases are TGTGCCAGCAGCCTAAAGGACAGAAACACTGAAGCTTTCTTT.

The chain employs TRBV4-1 and TRBJ2-3, with 11 bases that match TRBD1. The junction had 7 bases not matched to a gene; V was cut back by 6 bases and J by 5 bases. Germline values: CDR1 MGHRA, CDR2 YSYEKL. The CDR3 spans 15 residues. The CDR3 reads CASRPGTGGIDTQYF. The CDR3 DNA sequence: TGCGCCAGCAGGCCCGGGACAGGGGGAATAGATACGCAGTATTTT.

V gene TRBV2 combines with J gene TRBJ1-1; TRBD1 aligns across 7 bases. The germline V gene has CDR1 SNHLY and CDR2 FYNNEI. The J segment lost 3 bases and the V segment lost 7 bases, leaving 8 bases of the junction unmatched. The CDR3 loop spans 14 amino acids. The CDR3 region is CASTRGQVYTEAFF. The CDR3 region has the DNA TGTGCCAGCACCAGAGGACAGGTGTACACTGAAGCTTTCTTT.

The chain links TRBV5-1 to TRBJ1-1; a possible D gene is TRBD1 (5 bases). V shed 3 bases and J shed 4 bases, with 16 bases lying between them. The CDR3 loop spans 15 amino acids. Per germline, CDR1 SGHRS and CDR2 YFSETQ. The CDR3 DNA sequence: TGCGCCAGCAGCTCGGGACTGGTCCTCGGCACTGAAGCTTTCTTT. Its translation: CASSSGLVLGTEAFF.

The J gene is TRBJ2-1, the V gene TRBV15; TRBD1 is a possible D gene (7 bases). This CDR3 region has 15 residues. V was trimmed by 3 bases and J by 6 bases, leaving 15 bases between them. The germline CDR1 and CDR2 sequences are LNHNV and YYDKDF (reference sequence). Here the CDR3 reads CATSSRGTSLNEQFF. The CDR3 bases are TGTGCCACCAGCAGCAGGGGGACTTCGCTCAATGAGCAGTTCTTC.

V gene TRBV4-3 combines with J gene TRBJ2-2, with D hard to call. V dropped 1 base and J dropped 5 bases, with 8 bases sitting between them. CDR3 length: 14 amino acids. Germline CDR1 LGHNA, CDR2 YSLEER. This CDR3 is CASSQVSGTGELFF. The CDR3 DNA follows: TGCGCCAGCAGCCAAGTATCGGGTACCGGGGAGCTGTTTTTT.

The chain is built from TRBV7-8 and TRBJ1-1; D is unresolved. The V and J ends lost 1 base and 0 bases respectively, with 12 bases between them. Germline-derived CDR1 and CDR2 are SGHVS and FQNEAQ. The CDR3 is made up of 16 amino acids. CDR3 nucleotides: TGTGCCAGCAGCTTAGAAGGGAGACACCTGAACACTGAAGCTTTCTTT. Amino acid sequence: CASSLEGRHLNTEAFF.